The next 5 T cell receptor beta chains were all read from a single sample in a study of blood T cell repertoires in COVID-19. The assay was immunoSEQ multiplex PCR, and TCRdb's table has in-frame clones only and misses some. Here the sample spans over 300,000 clones, 80% to 90% being singletons. The sample comprised peripheral blood. These receptor sequences come from a middle-aged man with acute or convalescent COVID-19.

Only one count was recorded for this clone. The chain employs TRBV18 and TRBJ2-1, with 7 bases fitting TRBD1. After removal of 6 bases from V and 0 bases from J, the junction contained 5 bases not matched to a gene. CDR3 length equals 15 residues. The V gene's germline CDR1 is KGHSH and CDR2 LQKENI. This CDR3 is CASSPDRSSYNEQFF. The CDR3 nucleotides are TGTGCCAGCTCTCCGGACAGGAGCTCCTACAATGAGCAGTTCTTC.

V usage is TRBV28 and J usage is TRBJ1-5; the D is unclear. Trimming took off 5 bases at V and 5 bases at J, with 19 bases between the two ends. There are 16 residues in the CDR3. The germline V gene has CDR1 MDHEN and CDR2 SYDVKM. The CDR3 spells CASSNPGSPEDQPQHF. The CDR3 nucleotides are TGTGCCAGCAGTAATCCCGGGAGCCCGGAAGATCAGCCCCAGCATTTT. The full variable domain, in which reference TRBV28 and TRBJ1-5 provide the parts outside the CDR3, is DVKVTQSSRYLVKRTGEKVFLECVQDMDHENMFWYRQDPGLGLRLIYFSYDVKMKEKGDIPEGYSVSREKKERFSLILESASTNQTSMYLCASSNPGSPEDQPQHFGDGTRLSIL.

The chain has TRBV6-1 and TRBJ2-6; 7 bases fit TRBD2. In germline, CDR1 is MNHNS, CDR2 SASEGT. V lost 3 bases, J lost 0 bases, and 2 bases stayed unmatched. The CDR3 sequence is 16 residues long. The CDR3 DNA sequence: TGTGCCAGCAGTGATGGCGGGGGCTCTGGGGCCAACGTCCTGACTTTC. Translation gives CASSDGGGSGANVLTF.

V gene TRBV19 combines with J gene TRBJ2-5; TRBD2 is a possible D gene (6 bases). The CDR3 extends over 14 amino acids. The germline V and J ends were trimmed by 2 bases and 4 bases, with 11 bases remaining between them. Germline V lookup: CDR1 LNHDA, CDR2 SQIVND (reference sequence). Written as DNA, the CDR3 is TGTGCCAGTAGTATAAGGAGGGGAGCAGAGACCCAGTACTTC. This encodes CASSIRRGAETQYF.

In this sample, this clone turned up once. This chain joins TRBV4-3 and TRBJ2-5; 7 bases are a match to TRBD1. The V gene's germline CDR1 is LGHNA and CDR2 YSLEER. This CDR3 has 14 amino acids. The trim removed 5 bases at V and 2 bases at J, leaving 5 bases unmatched. Here the CDR3 reads CASSYGTAQETQYF. DNA of the CDR3: TGCGCCAGCAGCTATGGGACAGCGCAAGAGACCCAGTACTTC.